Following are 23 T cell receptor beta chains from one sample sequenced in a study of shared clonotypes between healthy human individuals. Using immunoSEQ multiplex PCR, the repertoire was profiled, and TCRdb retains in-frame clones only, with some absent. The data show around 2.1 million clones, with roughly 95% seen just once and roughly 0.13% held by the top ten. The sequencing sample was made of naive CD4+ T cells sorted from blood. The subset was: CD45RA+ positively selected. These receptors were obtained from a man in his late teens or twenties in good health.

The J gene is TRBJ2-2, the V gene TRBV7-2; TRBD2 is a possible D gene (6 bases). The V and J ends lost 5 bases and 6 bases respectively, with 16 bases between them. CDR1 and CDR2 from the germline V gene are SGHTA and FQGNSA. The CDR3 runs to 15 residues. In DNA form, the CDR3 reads TGTGCCAGCAGCCATAGCGGTGCCCTCGCCGGGGAGCTGTTTTTT. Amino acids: CASSHSGALAGELFF. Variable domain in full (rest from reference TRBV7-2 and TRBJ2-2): GAGVSQSPSNKVTEKGKDVELRCDPISGHTALYWYRQSLGQGLEFLIYFQGNSAPDKSGLPSDRFSAERTGGSVSTLTIQRTQQEDSAVYLCASSHSGALAGELFFGEGSRLTVL.

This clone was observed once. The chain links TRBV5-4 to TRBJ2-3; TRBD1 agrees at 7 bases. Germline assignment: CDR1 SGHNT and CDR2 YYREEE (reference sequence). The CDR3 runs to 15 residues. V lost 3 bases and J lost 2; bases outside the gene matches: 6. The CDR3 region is CASSSFDRDTDTQYF. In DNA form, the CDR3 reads TGTGCCAGCAGCTCGTTCGACAGGGACACAGATACGCAGTATTTT.

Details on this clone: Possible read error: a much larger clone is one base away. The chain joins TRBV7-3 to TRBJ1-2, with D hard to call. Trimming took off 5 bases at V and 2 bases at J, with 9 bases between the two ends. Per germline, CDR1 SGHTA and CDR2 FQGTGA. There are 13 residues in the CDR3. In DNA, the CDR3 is TGTGCCAGCAGCCCGGACGGGAACTATGGCTACACCTTC. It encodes CASSPDGNYGYTF.

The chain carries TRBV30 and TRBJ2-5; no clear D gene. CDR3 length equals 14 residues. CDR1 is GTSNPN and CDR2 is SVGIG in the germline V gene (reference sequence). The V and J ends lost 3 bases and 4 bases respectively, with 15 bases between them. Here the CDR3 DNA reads TGTGCCTGGAGGGCGCCGGGCCCAAGAGAGACCCAGTACTTC. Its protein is CAWRAPGPRETQYF.

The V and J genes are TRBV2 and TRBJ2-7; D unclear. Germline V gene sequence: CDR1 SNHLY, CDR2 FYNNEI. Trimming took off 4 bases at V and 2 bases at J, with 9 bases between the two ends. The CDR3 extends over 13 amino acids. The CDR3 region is CASSAWRAYEQYF. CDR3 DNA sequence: TGTGCCAGCAGTGCCTGGAGAGCCTACGAGCAGTACTTC. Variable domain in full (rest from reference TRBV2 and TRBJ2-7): EPEVTQTPSHQVTQMGQEVILRCVPISNHLYFYWYRQILGQKVEFLVSFYNNEISEKSEIFDDQFSVERPDGSNFTLKIRSTKLEDSAMYFCASSAWRAYEQYFGPGTRLTVT.

The CDR3 DNA reads TGTGCCAGCACTACGACAGATCAGCCCCAGCATTTT. Protein product: CASTTTDQPQHF. The rearrangement links TRBV21-1 to TRBJ1-5; TRBD1, the table's D call, was not compared with the DNA. TRBV21-1 is classified as a pseudogene. The CDR3 is 12 residues long.

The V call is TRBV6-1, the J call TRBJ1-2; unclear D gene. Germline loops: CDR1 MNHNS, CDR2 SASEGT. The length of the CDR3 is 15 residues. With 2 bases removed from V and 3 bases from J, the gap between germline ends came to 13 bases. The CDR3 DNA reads TGTGCCAGCAGTGAACGGGGAGTCTATCACTATGGCTACACCTTC. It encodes CASSERGVYHYGYTF.

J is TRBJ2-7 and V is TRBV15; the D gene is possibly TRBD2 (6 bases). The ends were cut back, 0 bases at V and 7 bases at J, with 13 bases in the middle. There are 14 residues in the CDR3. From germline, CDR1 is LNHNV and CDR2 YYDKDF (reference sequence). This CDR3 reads CATSRDIGAGEQYF. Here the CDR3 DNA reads TGTGCCACCAGCAGAGATATTGGTGCGGGAGAGCAGTACTTC.

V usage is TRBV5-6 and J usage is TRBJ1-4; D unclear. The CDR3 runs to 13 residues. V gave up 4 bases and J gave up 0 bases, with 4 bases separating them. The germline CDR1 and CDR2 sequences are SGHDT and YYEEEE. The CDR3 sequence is CASSPATNEKLFF. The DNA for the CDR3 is TGTGCCAGCAGCCCGGCAACTAATGAAAAACTGTTTTTT.

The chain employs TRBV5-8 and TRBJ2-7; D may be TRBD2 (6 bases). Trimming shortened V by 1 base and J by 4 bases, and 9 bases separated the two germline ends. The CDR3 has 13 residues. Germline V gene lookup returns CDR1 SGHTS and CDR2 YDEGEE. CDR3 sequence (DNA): TGTGCCAGCAGCTTGAGAGCGGGTTACGAGCAGTACTTC. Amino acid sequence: CASSLRAGYEQYF.

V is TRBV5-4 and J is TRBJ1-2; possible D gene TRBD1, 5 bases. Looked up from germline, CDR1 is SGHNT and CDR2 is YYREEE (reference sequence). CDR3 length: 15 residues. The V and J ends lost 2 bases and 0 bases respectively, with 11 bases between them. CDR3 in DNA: TGTGCCAGCAGCTTAGCGGGGGTATCTAACTATGGCTACACCTTC. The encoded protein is CASSLAGVSNYGYTF.

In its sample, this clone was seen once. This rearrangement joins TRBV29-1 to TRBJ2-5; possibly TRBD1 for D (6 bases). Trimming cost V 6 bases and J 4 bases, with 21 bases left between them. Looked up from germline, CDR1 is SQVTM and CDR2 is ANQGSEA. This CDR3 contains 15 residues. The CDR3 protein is CSVLAPRGASETQYF. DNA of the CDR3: TGCAGCGTCCTTGCCCCCAGGGGCGCCTCAGAGACCCAGTACTTC.

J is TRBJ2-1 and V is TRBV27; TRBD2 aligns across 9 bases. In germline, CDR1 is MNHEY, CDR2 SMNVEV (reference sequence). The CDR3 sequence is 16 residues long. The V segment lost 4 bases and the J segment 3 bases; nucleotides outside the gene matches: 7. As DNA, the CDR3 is TGTGCCAGCAGTTCCCCTAGCGGGAATAGCTACAATGAGCAGTTCTTC. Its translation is CASSSPSGNSYNEQFF.

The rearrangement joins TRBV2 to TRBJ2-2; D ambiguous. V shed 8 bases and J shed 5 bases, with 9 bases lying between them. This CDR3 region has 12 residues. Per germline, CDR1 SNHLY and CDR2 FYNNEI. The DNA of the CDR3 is TGTGCCAGCTCGGGTTTGACCGGGGAGCTGTTTTTT. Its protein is CASSGLTGELFF.

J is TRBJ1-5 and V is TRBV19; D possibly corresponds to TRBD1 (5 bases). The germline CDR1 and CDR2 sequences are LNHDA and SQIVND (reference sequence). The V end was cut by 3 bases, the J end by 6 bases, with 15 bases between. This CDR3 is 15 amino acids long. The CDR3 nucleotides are TGTGCCAGTAGTATGACAGCTTTACCCACTCAGCCCCAGCATTTT. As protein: CASSMTALPTQPQHF.

The CDR3 bases are TGCAGCGACACGGGTGGCGGGAGTGGCTCCTACAATGAGCAGTTCTTC. Amino acids: CSDTGGGSGSYNEQFF. This chain connects TRBV29-1 to TRBJ2-1; 7 positions match TRBD2. Germline trimming cut 7 bases from V and 0 bases from J; bases unmatched to any gene: 12. Germline CDR1 SQVTM, CDR2 ANQGSEA. The CDR3 contains 16 residues.

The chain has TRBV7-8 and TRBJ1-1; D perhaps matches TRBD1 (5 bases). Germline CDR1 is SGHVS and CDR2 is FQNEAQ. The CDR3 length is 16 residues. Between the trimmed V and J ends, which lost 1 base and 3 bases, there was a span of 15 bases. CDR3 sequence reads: CASSLEQGLLDTEAFF. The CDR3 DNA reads TGTGCCAGCAGCTTAGAGCAGGGCCTGCTGGACACTGAAGCTTTCTTT.

The CDR3 loop is CASSLSGQGATEAFF. The CDR3 bases are TGTGCCAGCTCACTTTCGGGACAGGGAGCCACTGAAGCTTTCTTT. The rearrangement joins TRBV18 to TRBJ1-1; 9 bases fit TRBD1. V shed 4 bases and J 4 bases; nucleotides not matched to a gene: 7. Looked up from germline, CDR1 is KGHSH and CDR2 is LQKENI. The CDR3 is made up of 15 amino acids.

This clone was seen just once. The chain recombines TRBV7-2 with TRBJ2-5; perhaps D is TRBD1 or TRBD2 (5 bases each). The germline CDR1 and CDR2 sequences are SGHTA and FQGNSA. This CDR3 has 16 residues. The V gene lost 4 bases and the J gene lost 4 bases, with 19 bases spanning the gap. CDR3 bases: TGTGCCAGCAGCTCCGGGGCCAGCGTTGCCCCAGAGACCCAGTACTTC. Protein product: CASSSGASVAPETQYF.

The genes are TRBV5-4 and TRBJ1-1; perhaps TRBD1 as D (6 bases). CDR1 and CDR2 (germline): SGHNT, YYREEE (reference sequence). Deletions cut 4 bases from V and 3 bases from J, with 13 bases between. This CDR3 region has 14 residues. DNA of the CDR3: TGTGCCAGCAGCCTAAACAGGGCTGACACTGAAGCTTTCTTT. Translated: CASSLNRADTEAFF.

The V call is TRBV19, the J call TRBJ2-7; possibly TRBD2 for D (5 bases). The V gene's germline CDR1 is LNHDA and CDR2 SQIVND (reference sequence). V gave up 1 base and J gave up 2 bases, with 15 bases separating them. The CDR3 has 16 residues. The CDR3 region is CASSIGGPGIPYEQYF. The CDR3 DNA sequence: TGTGCCAGTAGTATAGGAGGGCCGGGGATCCCCTACGAGCAGTACTTC.

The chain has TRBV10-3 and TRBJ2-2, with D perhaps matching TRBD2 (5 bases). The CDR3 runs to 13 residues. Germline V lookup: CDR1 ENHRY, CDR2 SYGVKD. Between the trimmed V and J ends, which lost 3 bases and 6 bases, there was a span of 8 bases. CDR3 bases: TGTGCCATCAGTGACCTAGCACCCGGGGAGCTGTTTTTT. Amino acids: CAISDLAPGELFF.

CDR3 nucleotide sequence: TGTGCCATCAGGGGACAGACAGATACGCAGTATTTT. It specifies CAIRGQTDTQYF. The V call is TRBV10-3, the J call TRBJ2-3; 7 nucleotides align to TRBD1. Losses at the gene ends were 6 bases for V and 3 bases for J; bases not matched to a gene: 0. CDR3 length equals 12 residues. CDR1 and CDR2 (germline): ENHRY, SYGVKD.